This T cell receptor (beta chain) was profiled in a study of T cells in localized non-small cell lung cancer. Study-wide results and limits: Uninvolved adjacent lung had higher T cell clonality than tumor and all other tissues. The tumor had only one region sequenced, so heterogeneity remains possible. Longer overall survival associated with higher blood T cell density; shorter survival with higher adjacent-lung clonality. Detection in adjacent lung was observed for a median around 50 of the top 100 tumor clones.

Method: immunoSEQ multiplex PCR; TCRdb's copy keeps in-frame clones and lacks some. The repertoire holds about 34,000 clones, with around 93% as singletons. CDR3 length equals 12 residues. V was cut by 5 bases and J by 8 bases, with 12 bases left in between. CDR1 LGHNT and CDR2 FRNRAP come from the germline V gene. Details on this clone: Its cognate antigen is unknown.

The V and J genes are TRBV12-5 and TRBJ1-2; D possibly corresponds to TRBD1 (6 bases). Sample: peripheral blood, taken before any cancer treatment. This TCR came from a female donor of 60 years or more with stage I lung adenocarcinoma. The CDR3 loop is CASGPGVGGYTF. In DNA form, the CDR3 reads TGTGCTAGTGGTCCAGGGGTTGGGGGCTACACCTTC.